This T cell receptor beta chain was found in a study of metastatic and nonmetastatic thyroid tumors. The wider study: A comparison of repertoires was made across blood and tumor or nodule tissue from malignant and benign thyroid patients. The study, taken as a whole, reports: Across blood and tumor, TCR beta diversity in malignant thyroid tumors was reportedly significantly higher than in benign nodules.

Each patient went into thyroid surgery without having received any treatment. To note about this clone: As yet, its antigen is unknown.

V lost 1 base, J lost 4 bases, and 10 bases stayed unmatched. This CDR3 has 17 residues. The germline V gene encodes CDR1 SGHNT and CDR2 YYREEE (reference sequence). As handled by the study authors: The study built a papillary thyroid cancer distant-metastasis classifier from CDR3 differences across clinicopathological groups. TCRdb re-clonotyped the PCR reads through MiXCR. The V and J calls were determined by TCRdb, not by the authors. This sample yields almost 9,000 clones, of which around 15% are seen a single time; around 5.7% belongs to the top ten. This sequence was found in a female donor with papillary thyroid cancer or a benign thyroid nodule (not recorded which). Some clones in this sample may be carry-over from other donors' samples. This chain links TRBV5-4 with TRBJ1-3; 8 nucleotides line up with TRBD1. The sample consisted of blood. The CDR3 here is CASSLFSGGARGNTIYF. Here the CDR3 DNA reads TGTGCCAGCAGCTTGTTCTCAGGGGGCGCGCGGGGAAACACCATATATTTT.